This T cell receptor beta chain originates from a study of blood T cell repertoires in COVID-19. Study context: Samples came from the United States, Italy and Spain, spanning acute and convalescent COVID-19. In each case, the material was cDNA or gDNA derived from T cells, B-cell-depleted T cells, or PBMCs.

How the authors handled the data: Reference gene primer amplification in the assay estimated nucleated cell counts. TCRdb keeps only in-frame clones here, not all; method: immunoSEQ multiplex PCR. V and J calls and clone size are as listed in that table; D and trimming were resolved from the DNA. Of approximately 140,000 clones listed, around 89% are singletons. Per the germline V gene, CDR1 is SGHKS and CDR2 is YYEKEE (reference sequence). The J segment lost 4 bases and the V segment lost 0 bases, leaving 7 bases of the junction unmatched. This CDR3 contains 16 residues. The sequenced material came from peripheral blood. The chain links TRBV5-5 to TRBJ2-3; 8 bases are a match to TRBD2. The origin of this receptor is a man aged 70-80 years with active COVID-19. The CDR3: CASSLVASGSADTQYF. CDR3 bases: TGTGCCAGCAGCTTGGTGGCCAGCGGGAGCGCAGATACGCAGTATTTT.